This T cell receptor beta chain originates from a study of shared clonotypes between healthy human individuals (dated by TCRdb to the early 2020s). Turning to the overall study: Three men and two women, aged 18 to 49 years, made up the cohort. For each donor, CD4 naive and CD4 memory were each given three plates, CD8 naive was given two plates, and CD8 memory was given one plate. The study deeply sequenced blood TCR repertoires of five healthy adults to estimate repertoire size and the extent of clonotype sharing between individuals. Different laboratories and diverse techniques were used to prepare libraries and sequence TCR repertoires, to increase sequencing depth and limit assay-specific biases. Between about 0.94 and 8.9 billion PBMCs per donor were obtained by leukapheresis.

The CDR3 starts with the cysteine, ends with the phenylalanine, and has 13 residues. Solely the CDR3 DNA is kept, with 39 bases framed from the first base. At the junction V is shortened by 5 bases and J by 4 bases, with 11 bases in between. Sequences LNHDA (CDR1) and SQIVND (CDR2) are obtained from the germline V gene (reference sequence). Healthy HIV-negative adults with no recently reported acute infections or vaccinations were included as donors. Only Caucasian adults living in Nashville, Tennessee, USA were represented among the donors. CD8 memory samples consisted of magnetically selected CD45RO+ cells combined with CCR7-negative CD45RA+ effector memory (TemRA) cells. After blood collection by leukapheresis, PBMCs were isolated using Ficoll-Histopaque density gradient centrifugation and then cryopreserved in the vapor phase of liquid nitrogen. Purity and quantity of every magnetically sorted T cell population were checked by analytical flow cytometry. Each sorted fraction had its genomic DNA isolated and then quantified by UV absorbance on a Nanodrop 2000c.

As regards this clone: The target of this receptor is not known. Qualities for individual bases were not recorded, and no much larger clone is one base off.

The paper's findings and limits, for the study overall: Sharing across a handful of donors was observed for approximately 5% of naive CD4, less than 4% of naive CD8, roughly 2.4% of memory CD4, and roughly 0.43% of memory CD8 clonotypes. Pairwise subsampling led to the expectation that sequencing depth would affect the degree of clonotype sharing among donors. Higher generation probabilities were observed for clonotypes shared by all four sorted-subset donors than for non-shared clonotypes. The small number of donors limited the genetic and exposure-history diversity represented. Larger estimated clonotype richness was generally found for naive subsets than for memory subsets. Incomplete sequencing was indicated by rarefaction of sorted-subset datasets, despite the large sequencing depth. Only blood was sampled, and tissue TCR repertoires likely differ from those in blood.

Using the deep immunoSEQ assay, TCR CDR3 regions were amplified from genomic DNA by multiplex PCR. Genomic DNA extracted from each cell subset was distributed evenly over all wells of several immunoSEQ 96-well plates, and each plate served as one replicate. For sorted subsets, 150 to 250 ng of genomic DNA, equivalent to 30,000 or so T cell genomes, went into each replicate PCR. Purified libraries were measured with a Qubit 3.0 fluorometer, size-checked on a Bioanalyzer 2100, and measured again with the KAPA Library Quantification kit. Every immunoSEQ 96-well plate was sequenced on a dedicated single-read 150-cycle Illumina NextSeq 550 flow cell. The authors' pipeline ran thus. Because only junctional sequences without quality scores were contained in the immunoSEQ output, filtering matching that applied to full-length reads could not be performed. To assign V/J genes and CDR3, sequences were annotated against IMGT germline references using PyIR, a Python wrapper for IgBLAST v1.9. Any read was removed if the V/J assignment was weak (E-value above 1e-6), the CDR3 was missing, or the read contained stop codons, out-of-frame junctions, or ambiguous translated residues. V3J clonotypes were defined as sequences sharing an identical inferred V gene, J gene, and CDR3 amino acid sequence. Percentage overlap between repertoires was computed as shared unique clonotypes divided by the size of the smaller repertoire. RTK rarefaction, the Chao1 estimator, and Recon v2.1 estimates of unobserved clonotypes were used to assess repertoire richness. Generation probabilities for all TCRbeta clonotypes obtained by the gDNA method from a handful of donors were computed using OLGA. TCRdb stores this immuneACCESS table with in-frame sequences only. Part of the clones is absent; in the studies checked, under half of the shortfall reflects unresolved V genes, and no reason is known for the rest. Clone size and V and J calls were adopted from that table, with D and trimming inferred from the DNA. The sample records 650,000 to 700,000 clones, roughly 87% of which are singletons. Jointly, the top ten make up roughly 36% of the sample.

This receptor was identified in a man aged 18 to 29 in good health. Some clones in this sample may be carry-over from other donors' samples. The chain employs TRBV19 and TRBJ2-5, with the identity of the D gene unclear. Material for sequencing was memory CD8+ T cells from PBMCs. The meaning of the sample's cell subset or site label: CD45RO+ cells pooled with CCR7-negative TemRA cells. The DNA reads as follows: TGTGCCAGTAGTCAACACGAATTAGAGACCCAGTACTTC. Its protein is CASSQHELETQYF.